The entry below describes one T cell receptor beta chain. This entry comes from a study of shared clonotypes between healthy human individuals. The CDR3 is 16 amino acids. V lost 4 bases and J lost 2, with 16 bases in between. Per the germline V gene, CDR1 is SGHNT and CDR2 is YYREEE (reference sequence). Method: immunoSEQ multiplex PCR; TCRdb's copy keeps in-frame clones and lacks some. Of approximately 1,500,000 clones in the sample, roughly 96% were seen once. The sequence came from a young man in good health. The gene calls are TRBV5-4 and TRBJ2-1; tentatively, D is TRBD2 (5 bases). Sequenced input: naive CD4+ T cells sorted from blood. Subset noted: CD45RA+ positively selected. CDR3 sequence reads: CASSPRGSKTYNEQFF. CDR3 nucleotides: TGTGCCAGCAGCCCCCGAGGGAGCAAGACCTACAATGAGCAGTTCTTC.